This entry features one T cell receptor (beta chain) sequence. Its antigen specificity is not known. Base qualities are missing; no much larger clone stands one base away. The sample originates from a study of shared clonotypes between healthy human individuals (dated by TCRdb to 2018 to 2021). Turning to the overall study: Three men and a couple of women, aged 18 to 49 years, made up the cohort. To increase sequencing depth and limit assay-specific biases, TCR repertoire library preparation and sequencing were carried out by different laboratories using diverse techniques. For each donor, CD4 naive and CD4 memory were each given three plates, CD8 naive was given two plates, and CD8 memory was given one plate. To estimate repertoire size and how much clonotypes are shared between individuals, the study performed deep sequencing of blood TCR repertoires from a few healthy adults. Each donor's leukapheresis produced roughly between about 0.85 and 10 billion PBMCs. Study-wide findings and limitations: Compared with non-shared clonotypes, clonotypes shared by all four sorted-subset donors had higher generation probabilities. Larger estimated clonotype richness was generally found for naive subsets than for memory subsets. Based on pairwise subsampling, the degree of clonotype sharing among donors was expected to be affected by sequencing depth. Even with the large sequencing depth, rarefaction of the sorted-subset datasets indicated that sequencing was incomplete. Across a handful of donors, around 5.4% of naive CD4, roughly 3.4% of naive CD8, under 2.5% of memory CD4, and 0.4% of memory CD8 clonotypes were shared. Only blood was sampled, and tissue TCR repertoires likely differ from those in blood. Because the study included only a small number of donors, the genetic and exposure-history diversity represented was limited.

Healthy HIV-negative adults with no recently reported acute infections or vaccinations were included as donors. Every donor was a Caucasian adult residing in Nashville, Tennessee, USA. CD4+ T cells were enriched by magnetic negative selection, after which naive cells were positively selected on CD45RA and the negative fraction was taken as the memory subset. Blood was obtained by leukapheresis, after which PBMCs were separated by Ficoll-Histopaque density gradient centrifugation and cryopreserved in liquid nitrogen vapor phase. Purity and quantity of every magnetically sorted T cell population were checked by analytical flow cytometry. Genomic DNA was isolated from every sorted fraction and measured by UV absorbance on a Nanodrop 2000c. Using the deep immunoSEQ assay, multiplex PCR amplified TCR CDR3 regions from genomic DNA. Extracted genomic DNA from each cell subset was distributed evenly across all wells of several immunoSEQ 96-well plates, and each plate was treated as a replicate. For sorted subsets, about 220 ng of genomic DNA, equivalent to tens of thousands of T cell genomes, went into each replicate PCR. The purified libraries were quantified using a Qubit 3.0 fluorometer, sized with a Bioanalyzer 2100, and then quantified again using the KAPA Library Quantification kit. Every immunoSEQ 96-well plate was sequenced on a separate single-read 150-cycle Illumina NextSeq 550 flow cell. The paper's data handling went like this. Because the immunoSEQ output included only junctional sequences and no quality scores, the filtering could not be the same as the filtering used for full-length reads. Sequences were annotated with PyIR, a Python wrapper for IgBLAST v1.9, using IMGT germline references to assign V/J genes and CDR3. Reads were filtered out if the reads had weak V/J assignments (E-value above 1e-6), no CDR3, stop codons, out-of-frame junctions, or ambiguous translated residues. V3J clonotypes were defined by identical inferred V gene, J gene, and CDR3 amino acid sequence. The percentage overlap between two repertoires was calculated by dividing the number of shared unique clonotypes by the size of the smaller repertoire. RTK rarefaction, the Chao1 estimator, and Recon v2.1 estimates of unobserved clonotypes were used to assess repertoire richness. Generation probabilities were computed with OLGA for all TCRbeta clonotypes obtained by the gDNA method from a handful of donors. Entries here come from immuneACCESS through TCRdb and include only in-frame sequences with V and J called. Some clones fail to appear in such tables; in the studies checked, an unresolved V gene covers under half of the shortfall, and the cause of the remainder is unknown. For V, J and clone size, that table is used; D and trimming come from the DNA. This sample gives more than 2 million clones in total; 90% to 96% of them show up just once. The top ten clones comprise roughly 0.13% of the sample.

The sequence was obtained from a young man in good health. Sequencing input: naive CD4+ T cells sorted from blood. Per the publication, the cell subset or site label means: CD45RA+ positively selected.

The CDR3 sequence is CASRYGAGGKETQYF. At the DNA level, the sequence is TGTGCCAGTAGATACGGGGCAGGGGGTAAAGAGACCCAGTACTTC. This chain joins TRBV19 to TRBJ2-5; 7 nucleotides in the junction match TRBD1. Unmatched junction bases come to 10, with V trimmed by 6 bases and J by 3 bases. The CDR3 numbers 15 residues from cysteine through phenylalanine. The kept DNA is CDR3 alone, 45 bases in frame from the first base. The germline V gene (reference sequence) sets CDR1 to LNHDA and CDR2 to SQIVND.